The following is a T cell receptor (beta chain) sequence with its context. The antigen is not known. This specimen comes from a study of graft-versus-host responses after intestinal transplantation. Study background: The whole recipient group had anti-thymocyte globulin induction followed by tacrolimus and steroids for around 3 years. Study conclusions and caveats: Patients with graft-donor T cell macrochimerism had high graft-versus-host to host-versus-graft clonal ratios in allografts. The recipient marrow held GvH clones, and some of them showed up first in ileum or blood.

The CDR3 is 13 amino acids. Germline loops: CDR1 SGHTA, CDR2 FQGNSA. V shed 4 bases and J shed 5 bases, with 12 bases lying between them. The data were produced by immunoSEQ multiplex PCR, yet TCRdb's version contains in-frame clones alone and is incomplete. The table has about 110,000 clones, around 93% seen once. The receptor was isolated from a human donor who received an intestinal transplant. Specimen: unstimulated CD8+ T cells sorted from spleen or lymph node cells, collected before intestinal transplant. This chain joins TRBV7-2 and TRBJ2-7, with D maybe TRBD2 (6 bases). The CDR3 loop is CASSSSPGDEQYF. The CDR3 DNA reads TGTGCCAGCAGCTCCAGCCCGGGGGACGAGCAGTACTTC.